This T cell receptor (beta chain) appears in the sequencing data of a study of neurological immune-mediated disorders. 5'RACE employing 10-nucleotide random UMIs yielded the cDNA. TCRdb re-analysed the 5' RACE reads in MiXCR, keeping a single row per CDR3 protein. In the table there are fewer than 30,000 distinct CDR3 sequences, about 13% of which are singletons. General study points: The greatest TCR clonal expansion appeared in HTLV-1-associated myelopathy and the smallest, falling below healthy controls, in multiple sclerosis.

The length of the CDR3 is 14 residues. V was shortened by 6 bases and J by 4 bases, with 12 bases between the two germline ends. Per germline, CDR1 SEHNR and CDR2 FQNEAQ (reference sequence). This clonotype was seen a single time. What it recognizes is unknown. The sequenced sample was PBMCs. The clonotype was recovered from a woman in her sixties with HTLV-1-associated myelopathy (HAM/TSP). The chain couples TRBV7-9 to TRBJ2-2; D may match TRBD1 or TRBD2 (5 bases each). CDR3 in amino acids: CASSPGAGTGELFF. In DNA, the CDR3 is TGTGCCAGCAGTCCCGGGGCGGGCACCGGGGAGCTGTTTTTT.